Shown below are 13 T cell receptor beta chains from a single sample sequenced in a study of stem cell transplantation in POMP-related autoinflammatory disease. Study-wide results and limits: Unique TRB V-J gene pairings were limited in number in patients with PRAID. In patients with PRAID, every analyzed T-cell subset tended to show lower diversity and higher clonality.

Which antigens these TCRs recognize remains unknown. This table comes from immunoSEQ multiplex PCR, and its TCRdb copy is limited to in-frame clones, with some not included. The table has roughly 11,000 clones, roughly 86% seen once. Specimen: CD8+ T cells from PBMCs, collected before stem cell transplantation. The origin of the receptors is a human donor with POMP-related autoinflammation and immune dysregulation (PRAID).

The rearrangement links TRBV2 to TRBJ1-2; the match to TRBD1 covers 10 bases. The germline V gene has CDR1 SNHLY and CDR2 FYNNEI. Germline trimming cut 8 bases from V and 9 bases from J; bases unmatched to any gene: 6. The CDR3 runs to 12 residues. The CDR3 reads CASSTGGARYTF. The CDR3 nucleotides are TGTGCCAGCTCGACAGGGGGCGCACGCTACACCTTC.

The chain has TRBV5-1 and TRBJ1-2; 7 bases align to TRBD1. The CDR3 has 15 amino acids. Germline values: CDR1 SGHRS, CDR2 YFSETQ. J was trimmed by 2 bases and V by 3 bases; bases with no gene match: 7. In DNA form, the CDR3 reads TGCGCCAGCAGCTCCCGGGACAGCCCAAACTATGGCTACACCTTC. Its translation: CASSSRDSPNYGYTF.

The chain couples TRBV5-1 to TRBJ2-1; 7 nucleotides agree with TRBD2. Germline lookup yields CDR1 SGHRS and CDR2 YFSETQ. The CDR3 has 13 amino acids. V lost 5 bases, J lost 7 bases, and 6 bases stayed unmatched. The CDR3 DNA is TGCGCCAGCAGGGGGGAGGGAGGGAATGAGCAGTTCTTC. Residues: CASRGEGGNEQFF.

The chain recombines TRBV29-1 with TRBJ2-1; 14 bases agree with TRBD2. Germline values: CDR1 SQVTM, CDR2 ANQGSEA. V dropped 6 bases and J dropped 7; count of bases not matched to a gene: 17. This CDR3 is built from 18 residues. The chain's CDR3 is CSVSGTSGRRLFLNEQFF. DNA of the CDR3: TGCAGCGTATCCGGGACTAGCGGGAGAAGGTTGTTTTTGAATGAGCAGTTCTTC.

The rearrangement joins TRBV29-1 to TRBJ2-1; the match to TRBD2 covers 9 bases. Germline CDR1 and CDR2: SQVTM and ANQGSEA. The CDR3 covers 15 residues. J was trimmed by 3 bases and V by 2 bases; bases with no gene match: 5. The CDR3 here is CSVEKTSGYYNEQFF. CDR3 in DNA: TGCAGCGTTGAAAAGACTAGCGGATACTACAATGAGCAGTTCTTC.

This clone was seen only a few times. The gene calls are TRBV7-9 and TRBJ1-2, with 9 bases lining up with TRBD1. The CDR3 is 15 amino acids. Trimming cost V 5 bases and J 4 bases; bases outside gene matches: 8. Germline CDR1 and CDR2: SEHNR and FQNEAQ (reference sequence). CDR3 residues: CASSPTTGGSYGYTF. The CDR3 region has the DNA TGTGCCAGCAGCCCGACGACAGGGGGTAGCTATGGCTACACCTTC.

The chain combines TRBV5-1 with TRBJ1-2; 8 nucleotides align to TRBD1. V shed 4 bases, J shed 7 bases, and the junction held 12 bases outside the gene matches. This CDR3 contains 15 residues. Germline assignment: CDR1 SGHRS and CDR2 YFSETQ. The CDR3, as DNA: TGCGCCAGCAGCCCCGCCGGGACAGGACCTCGTGGCTACACCTTC. This sequence encodes CASSPAGTGPRGYTF.

This sequence joins TRBV30 and TRBJ1-5; D gene uncertain. Germline V gene lookup returns CDR1 GTSNPN and CDR2 SVGIG (reference sequence). The CDR3 is 13 residues long. V was clipped by 0 bases and J by 2 bases, with 5 bases between them. The CDR3 DNA reads as TGTGCCTGGAGTGTACGGGGCAATCAGCCCCAGCATTTT. It codes for CAWSVRGNQPQHF.

This chain joins TRBV28 and TRBJ2-7, with 12 bases matching TRBD1. V gave up 7 bases and J gave up 5 bases; unmatched junction bases: 9. The CDR3 spans 15 residues. Germline assignment: CDR1 MDHEN and CDR2 SYDVKM. DNA of the CDR3: TGTGCCAGCACCAACCGGGACAGGGGGCCCCACGAGCAGTACTTC. Residues: CASTNRDRGPHEQYF.

There are a few counts of this clone. The chain couples TRBV7-9 to TRBJ1-5; possible D gene TRBD1, 6 bases. CDR1 SEHNR and CDR2 FQNEAQ come from the germline V gene (reference sequence). There are 13 residues in the CDR3. V was shortened by 5 bases and J by 6 bases, with 11 bases between the two germline ends. CDR3 sequence (DNA): TGTGCCAGCAGCACGGACAGTTCTCAGCCCCAGCATTTT. Translated: CASSTDSSQPQHF.

This rearrangement joins TRBV6-6 to TRBJ1-1; the D is unclear. The V gene lost 2 bases and the J gene lost 0 bases, with 7 bases spanning the gap. Germline assignment: CDR1 MNHNY and CDR2 SVGAGI (reference sequence). This CDR3 spans 14 amino acids. CDR3 protein: CASSYEVMNTEAFF. The DNA of the CDR3 is TGTGCCAGCAGTTACGAGGTGATGAACACTGAAGCTTTCTTT.

This clone has only a few counts. The chain couples TRBV6-6 to TRBJ1-3; no clear D gene. Germline V lookup: CDR1 MNHNY, CDR2 SVGAGI (reference sequence). The germline V and J ends were trimmed by 5 bases and 11 bases, with 13 bases remaining between them. This CDR3 has 12 amino acids. CDR3 nucleotide sequence: TGTGCCAGCAGTAACGGGCCGCCGGCCATATATTTT. Translation: CASSNGPPAIYF.

V and J are TRBV28 and TRBJ2-7, with 9 bases aligning to TRBD1. Unmatched junction bases numbered 3, after V lost 3 bases and J lost 3 bases. Germline CDR1 is MDHEN and CDR2 is SYDVKM. The CDR3 is 14 residues long. The CDR3 here is CASSFAGQGYEQYF. DNA of the CDR3: TGTGCCAGCAGTTTCGCGGGACAGGGCTACGAGCAGTACTTC.